The 9 T cell receptor beta chains below come from one sample, sequenced in a study of blood T cell repertoires in COVID-19. Profiling relied on immunoSEQ multiplex PCR, and the TCRdb table lists in-frame clones only, not all of them. The sample carries roughly 500,000 clones, 80% to 90% recorded once. Input material: peripheral blood. Every receptor here comes from a man between 18 and 29 years old with COVID-19, enrolled during active disease.

This clone has only one observation. The same CDR3 arises from other DNA sequences in this sample as well. The rearrangement uses TRBV5-1 and TRBJ1-1, with a possible D match to TRBD1 (5 bases). The CDR3 sequence is 13 residues long. The V gene's germline CDR1 is SGHRS and CDR2 YFSETQ. Trimming removed 4 bases at V and 3 bases at J, with 10 bases between. This CDR3 is CASSPTGDTEAFF. CDR3 DNA: TGCGCCAGCAGCCCCACGGGGGACACTGAAGCTTTCTTT.

This clone has just a few counts. The chain combines TRBV27 with TRBJ2-1; 14 nucleotides agree with TRBD2. This CDR3 comprises 16 residues. The V gene end was trimmed by 3 bases and the J gene end by 8 bases; junction bases not matched to a gene: 6. The germline V gene encodes CDR1 MNHEY and CDR2 SMNVEV (reference sequence). The CDR3 DNA follows: TGTGCCAGCAGTTTGGGACTAGCGGGAGCCAGGGATGAGCAGTTCTTC. Protein product: CASSLGLAGARDEQFF.

CDR3 loop: CASSQALAGGWETQYF. CDR3 nucleotide sequence: TGTGCCAGCAGCCAAGCCCTAGCGGGGGGATGGGAGACCCAGTACTTC. The V call is TRBV3-1 (or the pseudogene TRBV3-2), the J call TRBJ2-5, with TRBD2 matching 11 bases. J lost 5 bases, V lost 1 base, and 6 bases had no gene match. The CDR3 runs 16 residues. Germline lookup yields CDR1 LGHDT and CDR2 YNNKEL (reference sequence).

The chain uses TRBV9 and TRBJ2-7; no clear D. CDR1 is SGDLS and CDR2 is YYNGEE in the germline V gene. The V end was cut by 0 bases, the J end by 5 bases, with 6 bases between. CDR3 size: 12 residues. The CDR3 coding sequence is TGTGCCAGCAGCGTAGGAGTAAACGAGCAGTACTTC. Amino acid sequence: CASSVGVNEQYF.

This sequence joins TRBV5-1 and TRBJ2-1, with 7 positions matching TRBD2. V was pared by 0 bases and J by 8 bases, with 11 bases of the junction left unmatched. Germline CDR1 and CDR2: SGHRS and YFSETQ. The length of the CDR3 is 16 residues. The chain's CDR3 is CASSLVIAGGRDEQFF. The CDR3 DNA is TGCGCCAGCAGCTTGGTTATAGCGGGCGGGCGGGATGAGCAGTTCTTC.

The chain links TRBV6-5 to TRBJ2-5; 8 nucleotides line up with TRBD2. CDR1 is MNHEY, CDR2 SVGAGI, per germline. The junction had 0 bases not matched to a gene; V was cut back by 0 bases and J by 3 bases. This CDR3 spans 14 amino acids. The CDR3 nucleotides read TGTGCCAGCAGTTACTCTAGCGGGGAAGAGACCCAGTACTTC. Its translation: CASSYSSGEETQYF.

The rearrangement joins TRBV25-1 to TRBJ1-2; D is uncertain. CDR3 size: 15 residues. Germline CDR1 reads MGHDK; CDR2 reads SYGVNS. V was trimmed by 2 bases and J by 0 bases, leaving 10 bases between them. CDR3 nucleotides: TGTGCCAGCAGTGAAGGTAGCGGCTCTAACTATGGCTACACCTTC. Translation gives CASSEGSGSNYGYTF.

The gene calls are TRBV5-3 and TRBJ1-5; no firm D call. TRBV5-3 is known as an ORF, though its function is uncertain. This CDR3 has 13 amino acids. The germline V and J ends were trimmed by 9 bases and 8 bases, with 18 bases remaining between them. CDR3 residues: CAIRQVWYKPQHF. In DNA form, the CDR3 reads TGTGCCATTCGTCAGGTTTGGTATAAGCCCCAGCATTTT.

The CDR3 region is CASRIAGDTDTQYF. CDR3 DNA: TGTGCCAGCAGAATAGCGGGAGACACAGATACGCAGTATTTT. This chain joins TRBV6-6 and TRBJ2-3; TRBD2 matches 9 bases. Germline V CDR1 and CDR2: MNHNY, SVGAGI (reference sequence). Trimming at V came to 6 bases and at J to 2 bases, leaving 3 bases not matched to a gene. CDR3 size: 14 residues.